Below, 3 T cell receptor beta chains from the same sample are listed, as sequenced in a study of cytomegalovirus exposure and HLA in healthy donors. Researchers ran the PCR with 60 Vbeta and 13 Jbeta primers. Generated by immunoSEQ multiplex PCR, the TCRdb table keeps only in-frame clones and is missing some. The sample holds fewer than 350,000 clones, about 90% seen once. Sequencing used PBMCs. Receptor source: a woman aged 18 to 35 in good health and CMV-seronegative.

The chain employs TRBV5-1 and TRBJ2-5; 9 bases match TRBD2. The CDR3 is 16 amino acids. V trimming: 1 base; J trimming: 0 bases; junction bases outside the gene matches: 4. Per germline, CDR1 SGHRS and CDR2 YFSETQ. The CDR3 loop is CASSLPSGAYQETQYF. CDR3 bases: TGCGCCAGCAGCTTGCCTAGCGGGGCGTACCAAGAGACCCAGTACTTC.

The chain links TRBV20-1 to TRBJ1-2; D is undetermined. The V gene lost 4 bases and the J gene lost 5 bases, with 8 bases spanning the gap. This CDR3 has 11 residues. Germline CDR1 and CDR2: DFQATT and SNEGSKA (reference sequence). Here the CDR3 reads CSAIETYGYTF. CDR3 nucleotides: TGCAGTGCTATTGAAACATATGGCTACACCTTC.

This rearrangement joins TRBV6-5 to TRBJ1-6; the D is unclear. Germline assignment: CDR1 MNHEY and CDR2 SVGAGI. The CDR3 is 14 amino acids. The V gene lost 6 bases and the J gene lost 4 bases, with 10 bases spanning the gap. The CDR3 sequence: CASSTGAYNSPLHF. CDR3 DNA sequence: TGTGCCAGCAGCACTGGAGCTTATAATTCACCCCTCCACTTT.